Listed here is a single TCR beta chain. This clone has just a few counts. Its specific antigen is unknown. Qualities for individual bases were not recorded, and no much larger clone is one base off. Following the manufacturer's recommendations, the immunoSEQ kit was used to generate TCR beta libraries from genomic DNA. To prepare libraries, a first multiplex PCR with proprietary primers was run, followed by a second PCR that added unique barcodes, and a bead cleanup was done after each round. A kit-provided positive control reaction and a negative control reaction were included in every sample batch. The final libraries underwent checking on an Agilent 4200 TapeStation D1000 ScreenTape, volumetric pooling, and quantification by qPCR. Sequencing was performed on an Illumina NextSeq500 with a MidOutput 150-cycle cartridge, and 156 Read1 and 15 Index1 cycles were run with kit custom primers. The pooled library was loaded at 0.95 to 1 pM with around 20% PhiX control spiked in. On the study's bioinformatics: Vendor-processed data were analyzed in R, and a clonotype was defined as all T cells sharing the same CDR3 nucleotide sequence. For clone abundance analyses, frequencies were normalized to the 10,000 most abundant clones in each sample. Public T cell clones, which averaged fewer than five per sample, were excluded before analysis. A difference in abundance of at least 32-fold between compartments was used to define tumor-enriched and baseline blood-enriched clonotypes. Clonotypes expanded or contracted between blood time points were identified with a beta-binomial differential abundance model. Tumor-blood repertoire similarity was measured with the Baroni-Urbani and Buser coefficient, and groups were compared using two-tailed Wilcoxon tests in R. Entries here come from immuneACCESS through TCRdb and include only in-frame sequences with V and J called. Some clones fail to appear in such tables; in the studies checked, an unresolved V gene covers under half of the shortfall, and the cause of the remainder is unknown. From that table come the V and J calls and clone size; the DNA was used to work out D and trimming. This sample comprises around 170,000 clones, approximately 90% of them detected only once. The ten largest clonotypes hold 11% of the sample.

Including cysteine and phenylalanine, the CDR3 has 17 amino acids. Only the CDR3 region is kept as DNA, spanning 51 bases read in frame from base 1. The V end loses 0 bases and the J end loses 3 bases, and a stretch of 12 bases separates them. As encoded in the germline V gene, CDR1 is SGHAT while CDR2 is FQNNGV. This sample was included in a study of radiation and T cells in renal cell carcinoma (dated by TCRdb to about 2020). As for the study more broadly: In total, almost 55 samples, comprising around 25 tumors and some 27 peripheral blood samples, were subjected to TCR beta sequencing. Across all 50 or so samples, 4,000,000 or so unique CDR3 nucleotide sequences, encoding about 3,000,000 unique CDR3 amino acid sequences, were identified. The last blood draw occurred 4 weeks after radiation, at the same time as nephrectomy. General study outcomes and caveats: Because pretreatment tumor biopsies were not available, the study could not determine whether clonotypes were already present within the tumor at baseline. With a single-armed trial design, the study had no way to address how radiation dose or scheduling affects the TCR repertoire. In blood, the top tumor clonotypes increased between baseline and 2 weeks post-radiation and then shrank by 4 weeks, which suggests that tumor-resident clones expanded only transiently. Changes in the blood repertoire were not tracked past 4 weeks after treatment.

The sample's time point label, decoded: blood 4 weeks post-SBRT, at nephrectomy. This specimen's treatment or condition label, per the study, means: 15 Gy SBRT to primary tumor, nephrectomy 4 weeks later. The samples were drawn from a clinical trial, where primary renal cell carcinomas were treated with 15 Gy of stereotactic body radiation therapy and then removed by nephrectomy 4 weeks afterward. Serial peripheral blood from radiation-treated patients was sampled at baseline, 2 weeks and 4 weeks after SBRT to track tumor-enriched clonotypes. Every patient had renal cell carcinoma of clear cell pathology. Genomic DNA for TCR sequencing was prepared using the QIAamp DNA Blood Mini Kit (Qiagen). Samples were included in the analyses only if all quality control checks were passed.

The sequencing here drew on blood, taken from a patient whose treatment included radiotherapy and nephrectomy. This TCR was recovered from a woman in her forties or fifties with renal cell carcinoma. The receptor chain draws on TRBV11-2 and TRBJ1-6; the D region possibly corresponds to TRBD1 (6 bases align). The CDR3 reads CASSLDPQGYYNSPLHF. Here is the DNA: TGTGCCAGCAGCTTAGACCCACAGGGCTACTATAATTCACCCCTCCACTTT.